Described below is a single TCR beta chain sequence and its context. Its antigen is unidentified. Tagging with unique molecular identifiers was a feature of the TCR beta cDNA libraries. TCRdb independently ran MiXCR on the PCR reads; one entry per CDR3 protein. The sample records some 800,000 distinct CDR3 sequences, under 60% being singletons. The record originates from a study of post-analysis software for immune sequencing data. Study information: Patients had relapsing-remitting, secondary progressive or progressive-relapsing multiple sclerosis; some lacked subtype. Notes on the study in general: Controls had lower frequencies than patients of four or five TRBV segments, which included TRBV5-6, TRBV5-1 and TRBV20-1. Clustering by F measure revealed strong co-clustering among samples prepared together in one batch. There was significantly lower normalized Chao1 diversity in multiple sclerosis patients than in controls.

Germline trimming cut 5 bases from V and 3 bases from J; bases unmatched to any gene: 4. CDR3 length: 15 amino acids. Germline V gene data show CDR1 as MNHEY and CDR2 as SMNVEV (reference sequence). This receptor was identified in a girl between 10 and 17 years old with multiple sclerosis. This chain uses TRBV27 with TRBJ2-7; 13 bases align to TRBD2. Sequenced material: blood. The CDR3 is CASSPTSGRNYEQYF. The CDR3 coding sequence is TGTGCCAGCAGTCCGACTAGCGGGAGGAACTACGAGCAGTACTTC.